These 13 T cell receptor beta chains share one sample of origin, sequenced in a study of blood T cell repertoires in COVID-19. Produced via immunoSEQ multiplex PCR; TCRdb's table is partial and in-frame only. The sample shows tens of thousands of clones, roughly 89% of them seen only once. The sample comprised peripheral blood. The receptors shown here come from a man aged 55 to 70 with COVID-19, enrolled during active disease.

The V call is TRBV27, the J call TRBJ1-1; 8 bases align to TRBD1. Trimming cost V 1 base and J 4 bases; bases outside gene matches: 5. CDR1 and CDR2 (germline): MNHEY, SMNVEV (reference sequence). The CDR3 has 15 amino acids. The CDR3 here is CASSLLDRDGTEAFF. CDR3 nucleotides: TGTGCCAGCAGTTTATTGGACAGGGACGGCACTGAAGCTTTCTTT.

This chain uses TRBV5-1 with TRBJ1-6, with D maybe TRBD1 (5 bases). The CDR3 spans 16 residues. Germline-derived CDR1 and CDR2 are SGHRS and YFSETQ. Between the trimmed V and J ends, which lost 3 bases and 0 bases, there was a span of 10 bases. Here the CDR3 reads CASSSGEASYNSPLHF. The CDR3 DNA reads as TGCGCCAGCAGCTCGGGGGAGGCCTCCTATAATTCACCCCTCCACTTT.

The chain uses TRBV30 and TRBJ1-3; TRBD1 agrees at 7 bases. The trim removed 4 bases at V and 1 base at J, leaving 1 base unmatched. The CDR3 runs 13 residues. Per the germline V gene, CDR1 is GTSNPN and CDR2 is SVGIG (reference sequence). This CDR3 is CAWNRGSGNTIYF. The CDR3 DNA is TGTGCCTGGAACAGGGGATCTGGAAACACCATATATTTT. Using reference TRBV30 and TRBJ1-3 for the parts outside the CDR3, the full variable domain is SQTIHQWPATLVQPVGSPLSLECTVEGTSNPNLYWYRQAAGRGLQLLFYSVGIGQISSEVPQNLSASRPQDRQFILSSKKLLLSDSGFYLCAWNRGSGNTIYFGEGSWLTVV.

V gene TRBV6-2 or TRBV6-3 combines with J gene TRBJ1-1, with 8 bases aligning to TRBD1. The V and J ends lost 5 bases and 8 bases, in that order; junction bases with no gene match: 1. Germline V gene data show CDR1 as MNHEY and CDR2 as SVGEGT. The CDR3 is 11 amino acids. The CDR3 region has the DNA TGTGCCAGCAGTCCAGGGGGCGAAGCTTTCTTT. Amino acid sequence: CASSPGGEAFF.

The rearrangement joins TRBV28 to TRBJ2-1; D unresolved. The CDR3 length is 11 residues. Per germline, CDR1 MDHEN and CDR2 SYDVKM. With 6 bases removed from V and 7 bases from J, the gap between germline ends came to 7 bases. CDR3 coding DNA: TGTGCCAGCAGAACCGGTAATGAGCAGTTCTTC. Translation gives CASRTGNEQFF.

The chain is built from TRBV6-5 and TRBJ1-6; 7 bases are a match to TRBD1. V gave up 5 bases and J gave up 8 bases; unmatched junction bases: 9. Germline CDR1 reads MNHEY; CDR2 reads SVGAGI. There are 15 residues in the CDR3. The CDR3 DNA reads as TGTGCCAGCAGTCGTTTGAGGGGGCTGGATTCACCCCTCCACTTT. Its translation is CASSRLRGLDSPLHF.

The V gene is TRBV28, the J gene TRBJ2-5, with 9 bases that match TRBD1. Losses at the gene ends were 2 bases for V and 3 bases for J; bases not matched to a gene: 7. The germline V gene encodes CDR1 MDHEN and CDR2 SYDVKM. CDR3 size: 16 residues. The CDR3 DNA sequence: TGTGCCAGCAGTTTACTCGAGGGACAGGGCGAAGAGACCCAGTACTTC. This sequence encodes CASSLLEGQGEETQYF.

The J gene is TRBJ1-2, the V gene TRBV19; no clear D. V lost 0 bases, J lost 5 bases, and 13 bases lay in between. Germline CDR1 reads LNHDA; CDR2 reads SQIVND (reference sequence). This CDR3 has 15 amino acids. The CDR3: CASSIEEGYGYGYTF. CDR3 sequence (DNA): TGTGCCAGTAGTATAGAGGAGGGCTACGGGTATGGCTACACCTTC.

The chain employs TRBV11-2 and TRBJ2-1, with D maybe TRBD1 (6 bases). V was cut by 6 bases and J by 8 bases, with 8 bases left in between. Germline V lookup: CDR1 SGHAT, CDR2 FQNNGV. The CDR3 contains 11 residues. CDR3 sequence: CASRQGDEQFF. In nucleotides, the CDR3 is TGTGCCAGCAGACAGGGAGATGAGCAGTTCTTC.

The chain links TRBV11-3 to TRBJ2-3, with 13 nucleotides matching TRBD2. From germline, CDR1 is SGHNT and CDR2 YENEEA. This CDR3 region has 16 residues. With 5 bases clipped from V and 5 bases from J, the junction kept 7 bases outside the gene matches. The CDR3 region has the DNA TGTGCCAGCAGCCCACTAGCGGGAGGGCCCAAAGATACGCAGTATTTT. This encodes CASSPLAGGPKDTQYF.

This clone appeared a few times. This chain links TRBV4-1 with TRBJ2-7; TRBD1 matches at 9 bases. CDR1 MGHRA and CDR2 YSYEKL come from the germline V gene. The CDR3 is 14 amino acids. With V trimmed by 5 bases and J by 5 bases, 7 bases remained unmatched. CDR3 sequence reads: CASSDGTGFDEQYF. The CDR3 nucleotides are TGCGCCAGCAGCGACGGGACAGGGTTCGACGAGCAGTACTTC.

J is TRBJ1-5 and V is TRBV18; no clear D. This CDR3 comprises 15 residues. Trimming took 4 bases from V and 5 from J, leaving 15 bases between them. CDR1 is KGHSH and CDR2 is LQKENI in the germline V gene. The CDR3 protein is CASSLDIGGDQPQHF. CDR3 nucleotides: TGTGCCAGCTCACTCGATATAGGAGGTGATCAGCCCCAGCATTTT.

This chain uses TRBV9 with TRBJ2-1; the match to TRBD2 covers 12 bases. Looked up from germline, CDR1 is SGDLS and CDR2 is YYNGEE. This CDR3 has 17 residues. V lost 3 bases and J lost 2; bases outside the gene matches: 6. CDR3 loop: CASSGTLAGGTYNEQFF. The CDR3 region has the DNA TGTGCCAGCAGCGGAACCCTAGCGGGAGGGACCTACAATGAGCAGTTCTTC.